The 25 T cell receptor beta chains below all came from one sample that was sequenced in a study of liver allograft versus peripheral blood T cells (TCRdb year 2020). For context, the study as a whole: The study compared T cell receptor repertoires found within transplanted livers against repertoires in the peripheral blood of liver transplant recipients.

TCRdb names Illumina MiSeq as the instrument used. TCRdb reran the public reads through fastp at Q25 and MiXCR, keeping productive beta chains. Each entry merges the rows of one CDR3 protein and shows their most common DNA and genes. The sample includes about 16,000 distinct CDR3 sequences, with under 25% observed a single time. The ten biggest clones cover roughly 13% of the sample. The receptors come from a human patient who had a liver transplant. After a transplant, the graft donor may have provided part of the T cells.

The rearrangement joins TRBV24-1 to TRBJ2-5, with 10 bases lining up with TRBD1. Looked up from germline, CDR1 is KGHDR and CDR2 is SFDVKD. This CDR3 comprises 15 residues. V gave up 3 bases and J gave up 5 bases; unmatched junction bases: 5. The CDR3 is CATSDAGTGEETQYF. The CDR3 coding sequence is TGTGCCACCAGTGATGCCGGGACAGGGGAGGAGACCCAGTACTTC.

The V gene is TRBV5-3, the J gene TRBJ2-7; D ambiguous. TRBV5-3 is flagged as an ORF with uncertain function. The length of the CDR3 is 16 residues. V was cut by 0 bases and J by 4 bases, with 17 bases left in between. The CDR3 DNA reads TGTGCCAGAAGCTTGGCCTTCCCAGGACCCACTTACGAGCAGTACTTC. Amino acids: CARSLAFPGPTYEQYF.

This chain uses TRBV30 with TRBJ2-7; TRBD2 matches 7 bases. The V and J ends lost 2 bases and 0 bases, in that order; junction bases with no gene match: 4. This CDR3 comprises 14 residues. Per the germline V gene, CDR1 is GTSNPN and CDR2 is SVGIG (reference sequence). The CDR3 sequence: CAWSKWGGSYEQYF. The CDR3 DNA sequence: TGTGCCTGGAGTAAATGGGGGGGCTCCTACGAGCAGTACTTC.

This chain joins TRBV28 and TRBJ1-1, with D perhaps TRBD1 (5 bases). The V gene lost 1 base and the J gene lost 10 bases, with 16 bases spanning the gap. The CDR3 length is 14 residues. The germline V gene has CDR1 MDHEN and CDR2 SYDVKM. CDR3 in amino acids: CASSLLGPQRGAFF. Here the CDR3 DNA reads TGTGCCAGCAGTTTATTGGGCCCCCAAAGGGGAGCTTTCTTT.

This clonotype was seen only a few times. This chain uses TRBV30 with TRBJ1-1; TRBD1 matches 7 bases. Germline loops: CDR1 GTSNPN, CDR2 SVGIG (reference sequence). The CDR3 loop spans 14 amino acids. Trimming cost V 2 bases and J 3 bases; bases outside gene matches: 6. The CDR3 bases are TGTGCCTGGAGTCACACAGGGGTTGACACTGAAGCTTTCTTT. This codes for CAWSHTGVDTEAFF.

Note on this clonotype: A much larger clone differs by one base, so this may be a read error. The chain is built from TRBV27 and TRBJ2-2, with a possible D match to TRBD1 (7 bases). Trimming took 6 bases from V and 2 from J, leaving 31 bases between them. The CDR3 covers 21 residues. The germline V gene has CDR1 MNHEY and CDR2 SMNVEV (reference sequence). The CDR3 bases are TGTGCCAGCAGCTTAGCCCCAGCCCCGAAAGGAGGGGGCAAAAACACCGGGGAGCTGTTTTTT. Amino acids: CASSLAPAPKGGGKNTGELFF.

This clonotype was observed at least ten times. V and J are TRBV6-1 and TRBJ2-7; 9 nucleotides agree with TRBD1. Germline V gene lookup returns CDR1 MNHNS and CDR2 SASEGT. V was pared by 6 bases and J by 5 bases, with 8 bases of the junction left unmatched. This CDR3 has 14 amino acids. The CDR3 nucleotides are TGTGCCAGCAGGGCTCGGACAGGGGAGGACGAGCAGTACTTC. Translated: CASRARTGEDEQYF.

The rearrangement uses TRBV12-3 or TRBV12-4 and TRBJ2-5, with TRBD1 as a possible D gene (5 bases). V was shortened by 8 bases and J by 4 bases, with 14 bases between the two germline ends. CDR3 length equals 13 residues. Written as DNA, the CDR3 is TGTGCCAGCGGCGACAGCGCCCGAGAGACCCAGTACTTC. This sequence encodes CASGDSARETQYF.

This clonotype has more than one count but fewer than ten. The chain carries TRBV11-1 and TRBJ2-1; 9 nucleotides agree with TRBD2. The CDR3 loop spans 16 amino acids. CDR1 and CDR2 from the germline V gene are SGHAT and FQDESV (reference sequence). The trim removed 4 bases at V and 5 bases at J, leaving 9 bases unmatched. CDR3 sequence (DNA): TGTGCCAGCAGCTCCCGAAGGAAGCGGGAGGACAATGAGCAGTTCTTC. Encoded protein: CASSSRRKREDNEQFF. The variable domain in full, completed from reference TRBV11-1 and TRBJ2-1, reads EAEVAQSPRYKITEKSQAVAFWCDPISGHATLYWYRQILGQGPELLVQFQDESVVDDSQLPKDRFSAERLKGVDSTLKIQPAELGDSAMYLCASSSRRKREDNEQFFGPGTRLTVL.

Points on this clonotype: The CDR3 ends on some other residue instead of the conserved phenylalanine or tryptophan, so this is likely a read error. V gene TRBV5-1 combines with J gene TRBJ2-6, with 15 nucleotides matching TRBD2. V was clipped by 4 bases and J by 0 bases; unmatched bases: 2. Germline V gene data show CDR1 as SGHRS and CDR2 as YFSETQ. The CDR3 length is 18 residues. This CDR3 is CASSKGLAGGSGANVLTL. The CDR3 DNA follows: TGCGCCAGCAGCAAGGGACTAGCGGGAGGCTCTGGGGCCAACGTCCTGACTCTC.

The J gene is TRBJ2-7, the V gene TRBV7-2; D is perhaps TRBD1 (5 bases). Germline V gives CDR1 SGHTA, CDR2 FQGNSA. The CDR3 length is 13 residues. V was shortened by 8 bases and J by 6 bases, with 17 bases between the two germline ends. The CDR3 region is CASRRLGHGEQYF. The CDR3 DNA sequence: TGTGCCAGCCGACGGCTCGGACACGGCGAGCAGTACTTC.

In this sample, this clonotype turned up a few times. This chain connects TRBV18 to TRBJ1-3, with D unresolved. The germline V gene encodes CDR1 KGHSH and CDR2 LQKENI. The CDR3 length is 13 residues. V dropped 3 bases and J dropped 4 bases, with 7 bases sitting between them. The CDR3 sequence: CASSPNLGNTIYF. CDR3 DNA: TGTGCCAGCTCACCGAACCTCGGAAACACCATATATTTT.

This clonotype was detected a few times. This rearrangement joins TRBV30 to TRBJ1-1, with 12 bases fitting TRBD1. Germline lookup yields CDR1 GTSNPN and CDR2 SVGIG (reference sequence). The CDR3 runs to 15 residues. V lost 0 bases to trimming and J lost 7 bases; unmatched junction nucleotides: 6. CDR3 amino acids: CAWSVGTGGSNEAFF. CDR3 DNA sequence: TGTGCCTGGAGTGTAGGGACAGGGGGCAGTAATGAAGCTTTCTTT.

The chain joins TRBV6-2 or TRBV6-3 to TRBJ2-7; D is unresolved. V was pared by 3 bases and J by 0 bases, with 18 bases between. Germline V CDR1 and CDR2: MNHEY, SVGEGT. This CDR3 comprises 17 residues. This CDR3 is CASSYPIGRMSSYEQYF. The CDR3 DNA reads TGTGCCAGCAGTTATCCAATCGGACGGATGAGCTCCTACGAGCAGTACTTC.

This chain uses TRBV5-6 with TRBJ2-3, with D possibly matching TRBD2 (6 bases). The length of the CDR3 is 17 residues. V shed 3 bases and J shed 0 bases, with 17 bases lying between them. Germline-derived CDR1 and CDR2 are SGHDT and YYEEEE. The CDR3 region has the DNA TGTGCCAGCAGCTGGGGGGACGGCAGGGAAAGCACAGATACGCAGTATTTT. Encoded protein: CASSWGDGRESTDTQYF.

The rearrangement joins TRBV7-9 to TRBJ1-4, with TRBD1 identical over 10 bases. This CDR3 has 15 residues. The germline V gene has CDR1 SEHNR and CDR2 FQNEAQ (reference sequence). After removal of 0 bases from V and 7 bases from J, the junction contained 2 bases not matched to a gene. The DNA for the CDR3 is TGTGCCAGCAGCTTAGCGAGGACAGGGGGTGAAAAACTGTTTTTT. Translation: CASSLARTGGEKLFF.

This clonotype was seen ten or more times. The rearrangement links TRBV27 to TRBJ1-2, with 8 positions matching TRBD1. CDR3 size: 13 residues. Germline V gene data show CDR1 as MNHEY and CDR2 as SMNVEV (reference sequence). Losses at the gene ends were 4 bases for V and 6 bases for J; bases not matched to a gene: 4. CDR3 loop: CASSWDRNDGYTF. The DNA of the CDR3 is TGTGCCAGCAGTTGGGACAGGAACGATGGCTACACCTTC.

The chain links TRBV6-2 or TRBV6-3 to TRBJ2-3; 11 nucleotides align to TRBD1. The V gene's germline CDR1 is MNHEY and CDR2 SVGEGT. The CDR3 totals 18 residues. The V gene end was trimmed by 2 bases and the J gene end by 3 bases; junction bases not matched to a gene: 10. The DNA of the CDR3 is TGTGCCAGCAGTTACCCGGTGGGACAGGGGGAGGCGACAGATACGCAGTATTTT. Its protein product is CASSYPVGQGEATDTQYF.

This clonotype was seen repeatedly, ten times or more. This chain connects TRBV7-2 to TRBJ2-3; 10 nucleotides line up with TRBD1. The germline V gene encodes CDR1 SGHTA and CDR2 FQGNSA. Losses at the gene ends were 6 bases for V and 5 bases for J; bases not matched to a gene: 8. The CDR3 has 15 amino acids. In nucleotides, the CDR3 is TGTGCCAGCAGTTTGATGGGGACAGGGGAAGATACGCAGTATTTT. It codes for CASSLMGTGEDTQYF. The full variable domain, its missing parts supplied by reference TRBV7-2 and TRBJ2-3, is GAGVSQSPSNKVTEKGKDVELRCDPISGHTALYWYRQSLGQGLEFLIYFQGNSAPDKSGLPSDRFSAERTGGSVSTLTIQRTQQEDSAVYLCASSLMGTGEDTQYFGPGTRLTVL.

This clonotype has a count of ten or more. The chain combines TRBV6-5 with TRBJ1-2; D not certain. The CDR3 contains 15 residues. Trimming left V 3 bases short and J 7 bases short, with 18 bases between. In germline, CDR1 is MNHEY, CDR2 SVGAGI. CDR3 in amino acids: CASSYFRSTDSGYTF. The CDR3 DNA follows: TGTGCCAGCAGTTATTTCCGGAGCACAGATAGTGGCTACACCTTC.

This chain uses TRBV7-2 with TRBJ1-2; weak D call: TRBD1 (5 bases). V gave up 5 bases and J gave up 4 bases, with 14 bases separating them. The CDR3 totals 14 residues. Germline CDR1 reads SGHTA; CDR2 reads FQGNSA. The CDR3 reads CASSQRTGGYGYTF. The DNA of the CDR3 is TGTGCCAGCAGCCAACGAACTGGGGGCTATGGCTACACCTTC.

In the case of this clonotype: Relative to the germline gene, one junction end is altered; a read error may explain this. The CDR3 protein is CVSSLGSGSKEYF. The CDR3 region has the DNA TGTGTCAGCAGCTTGGGATCGGGCTCCAAGGAGTACTTC. The chain recombines TRBV5-4 with TRBJ2-7; D remains unclear. Germline values: CDR1 SGHNT, CDR2 YYREEE (reference sequence). This CDR3 spans 13 amino acids. Combining the CDR3 with reference TRBV5-4 and TRBJ2-7 gives the whole variable domain ETGVTQSPTHLIKTRGQQVTLRCSSQSGHNTVSWYQQALGQGPQFIFQYYREEENGRGNFPPRFSGLQFPNYSSELNVNALELDDSALYLCVSSLGSGSKEYFGPGTRLTVT.

The sample holds a few counts of this clonotype. The chain links TRBV7-9 to TRBJ1-1, with a weak D call TRBD1 (6 bases). This CDR3 is 18 amino acids long. V was clipped by 5 bases and J by 0 bases, with 22 bases between them. Germline V gene lookup returns CDR1 SEHNR and CDR2 FQNEAQ (reference sequence). CDR3 coding DNA: TGTGCCAGCAGCGCCCCGTTGGGGGGCCGCCTCATGAACACTGAAGCTTTCTTT. Its protein is CASSAPLGGRLMNTEAFF. The full variable domain, rest sourced from reference TRBV7-9 and TRBJ1-1, is DTGVSQNPRHKITKRGQNVTFRCDPISEHNRLYWYRQTLGQGPEFLTYFQNEAQLEKSRLLSDRFSAERPKGSFSTLEIQRTEQGDSAMYLCASSAPLGGRLMNTEAFFGQGTRLTVV.

By its share, this clonotype is medium-sized. The chain uses TRBV19 and TRBJ2-6, with 7 nucleotides matching TRBD2. The CDR3 is 15 residues long. Germline-derived CDR1 and CDR2 are LNHDA and SQIVND (reference sequence). CDR3 residues: CGSRDYTSGANVLTF. The CDR3 bases are TGTGGCTCGCGGGACTATACTTCTGGGGCCAACGTCCTGACTTTC.

There are a few counts of this clonotype. The rearrangement joins TRBV19 to TRBJ1-6, with D possibly being TRBD1 (6 bases). CDR3 length: 14 residues. Germline V CDR1 and CDR2: LNHDA, SQIVND (reference sequence). Trimming stripped 6 bases from V and 18 bases from J, with 24 bases between. CDR3 bases: TGTGCCAGTAGCCCGGACAGCGGCTGGGGGGCCCCCCACTTT. Its translation: CASSPDSGWGAPHF.